Included here is one TCR beta chain sequence, with context. The record originates from a study of early T cells in non-severe SARS-CoV-2 infection. The CDR3 is made up of 15 amino acids. Germline CDR1 is SGHVS and CDR2 is FQNEAQ. The V and J ends lost 1 base and 4 bases, in that order; junction bases with no gene match: 6. MiXCR, applied by TCRdb to the 5' RACE reads, yields one record per CDR3 protein. The repertoire holds some 80,000 distinct CDR3 sequences, with roughly 12% as singletons. The sequence came from an adult who was a healthcare worker with PCR-confirmed SARS-CoV-2 infection or an uninfected control (not recorded which). The donor label of this sample is uncertain. The J gene is TRBJ1-1, the V gene TRBV7-8, with 7 bases that match TRBD1. Here the sequenced sample was whole blood, taken at baseline. The chain's CDR3 is CASSLGVYRGTEAFF. CDR3 DNA sequence: TGTGCCAGCAGCTTAGGGGTCTACAGGGGCACTGAAGCTTTCTTT.